The 3 T cell receptor beta chains below were found in one sample sequenced in a study of T-cell memory formation after mild COVID-19. TCRdb processed the 5' RACE reads anew with MiXCR; each CDR3 protein has one entry. In the table there are 500,000 to 600,000 distinct CDR3 sequences, approximately 18% of which are singletons. Sequencing was performed on PBMCs or a T cell subset sorted from them (not recorded which). The receptors shown here come from an adult woman who had mild COVID-19 (a few samples of this study predate the infection). Cell type and time point are not known.

The genes are TRBV5-1 and TRBJ1-1, with 8 bases fitting TRBD1. V dropped 7 bases and J dropped 6; count of bases not matched to a gene: 11. Germline V gives CDR1 SGHRS, CDR2 YFSETQ. The CDR3 extends over 14 amino acids. In DNA, the CDR3 is TGCGCCAGCTGGCGGACAGGGAGGAGGGCTGAAGCTTTCTTT. The encoded protein is CASWRTGRRAEAFF.

In its sample, this clonotype was seen a few times. The V and J genes are TRBV29-1 and TRBJ2-7; the D gene could be TRBD1 or TRBD2 (5 bases each). The germline CDR1 and CDR2 sequences are SQVTM and ANQGSEA. The V and J ends lost 2 bases and 7 bases respectively, with 24 bases between them. This CDR3 has 16 residues. CDR3 residues: CSVEHPGEGLSGEQYF. In DNA, the CDR3 is TGCAGCGTTGAACACCCAGGAGAGGGGCTATCTGGGGAGCAGTACTTC.

This clonotype has a count of ten or more. The chain joins TRBV7-2 to TRBJ2-3; 8 bases are shared with TRBD1. Trimming took 5 bases from V and 3 from J; bases not matched to a gene: 7. The germline gives CDR1 SGHTA, CDR2 FQGNSA. CDR3 length: 15 residues. The chain's CDR3 is CASSQRQGRTDTQYF. The CDR3 region has the DNA TGTGCCAGCAGCCAAAGACAGGGGCGGACAGATACGCAGTATTTT.